These 20 T cell receptor beta chains originate from one sample sequenced in a study of OX40 agonist ivuxolimab in advanced cancers. Measured with immunoSEQ multiplex PCR; TCRdb has only the in-frame clones, and not every one. The table records roughly 36,000 clones, roughly nine tenths of them present only once. The sequenced sample was CD4+ or CD8+ T cells sorted from blood, obtained in a trial of the OX40 agonist ivuxolimab. Receptor source: an adult with an advanced solid tumor such as melanoma, head and neck, liver or kidney cancer.

The genes are TRBV29-1 and TRBJ2-1; TRBD2 matches at 14 bases. This CDR3 is 19 amino acids long. With V trimmed by 4 bases and J by 0 bases, 11 bases remained unmatched. Germline V gives CDR1 SQVTM, CDR2 ANQGSEA. The DNA for the CDR3 is TGCAGCGTTGTGGGGACTAGCGGGAGCTTGGGAAGCTCCTACAATGAGCAGTTCTTC. Its protein is CSVVGTSGSLGSSYNEQFF.

The chain is built from TRBV7-9 and TRBJ2-1, with D perhaps assigned TRBD1 or TRBD2 (5 bases each). In germline, CDR1 is SEHNR, CDR2 FQNEAQ (reference sequence). The V gene lost 5 bases and the J gene lost 7 bases, with 15 bases spanning the gap. There are 14 residues in the CDR3. The DNA for the CDR3 is TGTGCCAGCAGCATTTTGGGGGATTCGAATGAGCAGTTCTTC. Encoded protein: CASSILGDSNEQFF.

The chain couples TRBV7-3 to TRBJ2-1; the D gene could be TRBD1 or TRBD2 (5 bases each). The V end lost 2 bases, the J end lost 0 bases, and 5 bases lay between the germline ends. The CDR3 is 14 amino acids. Germline loops: CDR1 SGHTA, CDR2 FQGTGA. CDR3 coding DNA: TGTGCCAGCAGCTTAGGGGGCTCCTACAATGAGCAGTTCTTC. Translation gives CASSLGGSYNEQFF.

The chain recombines TRBV10-3 with TRBJ1-1; no reliable D call. The V gene lost 2 bases and the J gene lost 11 bases, with 18 bases spanning the gap. CDR1 is ENHRY and CDR2 is SYGVKD in the germline V gene. This CDR3 spans 14 amino acids. CDR3 DNA sequence: TGTGCCATCAGTGAGGGCCTAGAAACCGCGGGGGCTTTCTTT. Amino acids: CAISEGLETAGAFF.

The genes are TRBV10-2 and TRBJ2-7; the match to TRBD1 covers 7 bases. V was pared by 3 bases and J by 5 bases, with 4 bases of the junction left unmatched. Germline V gene lookup returns CDR1 WSHSY and CDR2 SAAADI. The CDR3 is 13 amino acids. The CDR3 DNA follows: TGCGCCAGCAGTGATCCTACAGGGGACGAGCAGTACTTC. Its protein product is CASSDPTGDEQYF.

This clone was found once. V and J are TRBV6-1 and TRBJ1-3; no clear D gene. The CDR3 loop spans 15 amino acids. V dropped 4 bases and J dropped 3 bases, with 13 bases sitting between them. The V gene's germline CDR1 is MNHNS and CDR2 SASEGT. The CDR3 sequence: CASSVAAPFGNTIYF. The CDR3 coding sequence is TGTGCCAGCAGTGTGGCAGCCCCGTTTGGAAACACCATATATTTT.

The chain uses TRBV18 and TRBJ1-2; D possibly corresponds to TRBD1 (5 bases). Per the germline V gene, CDR1 is KGHSH and CDR2 is LQKENI. This CDR3 comprises 16 residues. Trimming took 2 bases from V and 0 from J, leaving 13 bases between them. The CDR3 DNA reads TGTGCCAGCTCACCATCGGGGCAGGCATCTAACTATGGCTACACCTTC. This gives the protein CASSPSGQASNYGYTF.

This clone was observed a handful of times. The chain couples TRBV20-1 to TRBJ1-1, with D unclear. Germline loops: CDR1 DFQATT, CDR2 SNEGSKA (reference sequence). V lost 2 bases and J 6 bases, leaving 4 bases between the germline ends. This CDR3 spans 10 amino acids. The CDR3 region is CSARQPEAFF. The CDR3, as DNA: TGCAGTGCTAGACAGCCTGAAGCTTTCTTT.

This chain connects TRBV6-1 to TRBJ2-7; D gene unclear. This CDR3 has 13 residues. The V gene lost 6 bases and the J gene lost 1 base, with 10 bases spanning the gap. The germline V gene encodes CDR1 MNHNS and CDR2 SASEGT. The DNA for the CDR3 is TGTGCCAGCAGGGGTGTGGAATCCTACGAGCAGTACTTC. The encoded protein is CASRGVESYEQYF.

The chain combines TRBV28 with TRBJ1-2, with D unclear. CDR3 size: 15 residues. Germline loops: CDR1 MDHEN, CDR2 SYDVKM. V was clipped by 7 bases and J by 4 bases, with 19 bases between them. The CDR3 spells CASTPFGSASYGYTF. The CDR3 DNA is TGTGCCAGCACCCCTTTTGGGAGTGCGTCCTATGGCTACACCTTC.

The genes are TRBV28 and TRBJ1-1; D is unresolved. This CDR3 is 15 amino acids long. The germline V gene has CDR1 MDHEN and CDR2 SYDVKM. Trimming took 4 bases from V and 5 from J, leaving 17 bases between them. The chain's CDR3 is CASSSPVGLATEAFF. The CDR3 coding sequence is TGTGCCAGCAGTTCCCCCGTGGGGTTGGCTACTGAAGCTTTCTTT.

This clone showed up just once. The V call is TRBV2, the J call TRBJ1-1; 10 positions match TRBD1. CDR3 length equals 16 residues. With V trimmed by 4 bases and J by 0 bases, 5 bases remained unmatched. Germline CDR1 and CDR2: SNHLY and FYNNEI. The CDR3 DNA reads TGTGCCAGCAGTGGGACAGGGGGTCACATGAACACTGAAGCTTTCTTT. Protein sequence: CASSGTGGHMNTEAFF.

The J gene is TRBJ1-2, the V gene TRBV25-1; D remains unclear. The germline gives CDR1 MGHDK, CDR2 SYGVNS. V was pared by 4 bases and J by 8 bases, with 8 bases between. This CDR3 is 11 amino acids long. The chain's CDR3 is CASSAPLGYTF. The CDR3 nucleotides are TGTGCCAGCAGTGCCCCACTCGGCTACACCTTC.

The chain is built from TRBV27 and TRBJ1-1; D not certain. V shed 2 bases and J shed 5 bases, with 6 bases lying between them. The CDR3 runs to 12 residues. Germline V gives CDR1 MNHEY, CDR2 SMNVEV (reference sequence). The CDR3 nucleotides read TGTGCCAGCAGTTTAAGACGGACTGAAGCTTTCTTT. It translates to CASSLRRTEAFF.

The chain uses TRBV18 and TRBJ1-1; 9 nucleotides match TRBD1. Germline CDR1 reads KGHSH; CDR2 reads LQKENI. The CDR3 spans 15 residues. V shed 6 bases and J 3 bases; nucleotides not matched to a gene: 8. This CDR3 reads CASSALQGADTEAFF. In nucleotides, the CDR3 is TGTGCCAGCTCCGCATTACAGGGGGCTGACACTGAAGCTTTCTTT.

This chain uses TRBV5-1 with TRBJ2-7; D possibly corresponds to TRBD1 (5 bases). Germline CDR1 and CDR2: SGHRS and YFSETQ. Trimming left V 0 bases short and J 6 bases short, with 13 bases between. The CDR3 extends over 14 amino acids. CDR3 in amino acids: CASSLEPQGTEQYF. For the CDR3, the DNA is TGCGCCAGCAGCTTGGAGCCCCAGGGAACCGAGCAGTACTTC.

The gene calls are TRBV5-1 and TRBJ2-1, with 10 nucleotides matching TRBD2. After removal of 1 base from V and 6 bases from J, the junction contained 10 bases not matched to a gene. Germline assignment: CDR1 SGHRS and CDR2 YFSETQ. The CDR3 is 17 amino acids. The CDR3 protein is CASSLKSLAGESNEQFF. DNA of the CDR3: TGCGCCAGCAGCTTGAAAAGTCTAGCGGGAGAATCCAATGAGCAGTTCTTC.

The V and J genes are TRBV7-2 and TRBJ2-1, with 9 bases aligning to TRBD2. CDR1 and CDR2 from the germline V gene are SGHTA and FQGNSA. The CDR3 sequence is 16 residues long. J lost 9 bases, V lost 3 bases, and 12 bases had no gene match. DNA of the CDR3: TGTGCCAGCAGCTTCAATGCCGCGGGAGGGCCGGTTGAGCAGTTCTTC. It is translated as CASSFNAAGGPVEQFF.

V is TRBV4-1 and J is TRBJ2-5; TRBD1 aligns across 8 bases. Near its end, the DNA agrees better with TRBJ2-7, so the J call may be wrong. The germline CDR1 and CDR2 sequences are MGHRA and YSYEKL. The CDR3 is made up of 15 amino acids. CDR3 in DNA: TGCGCCAGCAGCCGCGGGACAGGTAGCTCCTACGAGCAGTACTTC. Translating gives CASSRGTGSSYEQYF.

In nucleotides, the CDR3 is TGTGCCAGCTCACCAGAGGGGACTAGCGGGAGACACGAGCAGTACTTC. Translation gives CASSPEGTSGRHEQYF. The rearrangement uses TRBV18 and TRBJ2-7; 14 positions match TRBD2. After removal of 2 bases from V and 5 bases from J, the junction contained 5 bases not matched to a gene. The CDR3 loop spans 16 amino acids. The germline gives CDR1 KGHSH, CDR2 LQKENI. The complete variable domain, with remaining parts taken from reference TRBV18 and TRBJ2-7, reads NAGVMQNPRHLVRRRGQEARLRCSPMKGHSHVYWYRQLPEEGLKFMVYLQKENIIDESGMPKERFSAEFPKEGPSILRIQQVVRGDSAAYFCASSPEGTSGRHEQYFGPGTRLTVT.